The entry that follows covers one T cell receptor beta chain sequence. The data were obtained in a study of OX40 agonist ivuxolimab in advanced cancers. Some clones are missing from TCRdb's copy, which holds only in-frame ones; the method was immunoSEQ multiplex PCR. This sample has about 150,000 clones; approximately 94% occur once, and the top ten carry approximately 0.99%. Autoimmune disease history or systemic immunosuppression led to patients being barred. Here the sequenced sample was CD4+ or CD8+ T cells sorted from blood, taken in a trial of the OX40 agonist ivuxolimab. This receptor was identified in an adult with an advanced solid tumor such as melanoma, head and neck, liver or kidney cancer.

The CDR3 nucleotides read TGTGCCAGCAGCATCCTCCCCCTGGGGGAGCAGTACTTC. It translates to CASSILPLGEQYF. The V and J genes are TRBV11-2 and TRBJ2-7, with unresolved D. V was pared by 5 bases and J by 7 bases, with 15 bases between. The CDR3 totals 13 residues. Germline V gene data show CDR1 as SGHAT and CDR2 as FQNNGV.